This TCR beta chain was recorded in a study of cytomegalovirus exposure and HLA in healthy donors. Concerning this clone itself: Its antigen is undetermined.

Primers included in the PCR were 60 Vbeta and 13 Jbeta primers. This table comes from immunoSEQ multiplex PCR, and its TCRdb copy is limited to in-frame clones, with some not included. This sample has about 170,000 clones, with approximately 71% found just once. Study-wide results and caveats: Accounts indicate the classifier identified cytomegalovirus status with strong specificity and sensitivity. Immune exposure information comprised only CMV serostatus. As a later analysis showed, a missense DCLRE1C variant was linked to trimming of TCR beta V- and J-genes.

The germline V gene encodes CDR1 SGHNT and CDR2 YYREEE (reference sequence). The V gene end was trimmed by 5 bases and the J gene end by 10 bases; junction bases not matched to a gene: 13. The CDR3 covers 15 residues. This receptor was identified in a girl between 10 and 17 years old in good health and CMV-seronegative. The V call is TRBV5-4, the J call TRBJ2-1; 9 bases agree with TRBD2. Sequenced sample: PBMCs. Written as DNA, the CDR3 is TGTGCCAGCAGTTTTCCGGGACTAGCATCAGAAGAGCAGTTCTTC. It translates to CASSFPGLASEEQFF.